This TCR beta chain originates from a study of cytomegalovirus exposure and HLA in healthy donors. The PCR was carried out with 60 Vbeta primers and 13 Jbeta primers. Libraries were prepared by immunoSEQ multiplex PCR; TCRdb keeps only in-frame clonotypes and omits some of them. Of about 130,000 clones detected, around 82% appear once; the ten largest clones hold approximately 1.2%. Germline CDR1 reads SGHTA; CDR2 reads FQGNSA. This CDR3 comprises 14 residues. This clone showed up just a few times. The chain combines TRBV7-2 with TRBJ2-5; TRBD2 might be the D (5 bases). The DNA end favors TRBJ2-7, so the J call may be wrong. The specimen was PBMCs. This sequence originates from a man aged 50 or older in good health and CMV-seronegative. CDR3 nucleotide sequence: TGTGCCAGCAGCTATACCCCGGGGTTGGTCGAGCAGTACTTC. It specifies CASSYTPGLVEQYF.